This passage covers 2 T cell receptor beta chains from one sample sequenced in a study of radiation and T cells in renal cell carcinoma (dated by TCRdb to between 2020 and 2021). The time point label of this sample denotes: blood 4 weeks post-SBRT, at nephrectomy. In the paper's terms, the treatment or condition label means: 15 Gy SBRT to primary tumor, nephrectomy 4 weeks later. Library prep was done by the immunoSEQ multiplex PCR assay. TCRdb holds this immuneACCESS table with in-frame rearrangements only. Some clones are missing; in checked studies, unresolved V genes explain under half, and the rest has no known cause. Present in this sample are under 200,000 clones, about nine tenths of which were seen just once. Around 11% of the sample goes to the ten largest clones. The sample was blood, taken from a patient whose treatment included radiotherapy and nephrectomy. The receptor source for this set is a woman in her forties or fifties with renal cell carcinoma.

This sequence joins TRBV2 and TRBJ1-3; no reliable D call. The CDR3 loop spans 14 amino acids. V was shortened by 4 bases and J by 2 bases, with 9 bases between the two germline ends. CDR1 and CDR2 (germline): SNHLY, FYNNEI. The CDR3 sequence: CASSVDLTGNTIYF. CDR3 DNA sequence: TGTGCCAGCAGTGTCGACCTCACTGGAAACACCATATATTTT.

This chain connects TRBV6-6 to TRBJ2-7, with TRBD1 as a possible D gene (7 bases). The CDR3 covers 15 residues. The ends were cut back, 2 bases at V and 2 bases at J, with 13 bases in the middle. Per the germline V gene, CDR1 is MNHNY and CDR2 is SVGAGI (reference sequence). CDR3 nucleotide sequence: TGTGCCAGCAGTTACGCGGAGGGACAGCCCTACGAGCAGTACTTC. Translation gives CASSYAEGQPYEQYF.